This TCR beta chain comes out of a study of shared clonotypes between healthy human individuals. Using immunoSEQ multiplex PCR, the repertoire was profiled, and TCRdb retains in-frame clones only, with some absent. The sample lists hundreds of thousands of clones, 95% seen once, with over 0.1% in the top ten. From germline, CDR1 is SGHDT and CDR2 YYEEEE. The CDR3 totals 14 residues. In this sample, this clone turned up once. Naive CD8 cells lacked CD45RO, underwent positive selection for CCR7 and left out terminally differentiated effector memory CD45RA+ cells. This clonotype was obtained from a woman aged 25 to 39 in good health. The chain carries TRBV5-6 and TRBJ2-5, with 7 bases fitting TRBD1. The J call may be wrong; the DNA end is better matched by TRBJ2-7. Sequencing was done on a sample of naive CD8+ T cells sorted from blood. CDR3 loop: CASSLETGTYEQYF. The CDR3 coding sequence is TGTGCCAGCAGCTTGGAGACAGGGACCTACGAGCAGTACTTC.